This record looks at one T cell receptor (beta chain) sequence and its context. The antigen is not known. The method was immunoSEQ multiplex PCR; TCRdb's version includes in-frame clones alone and lacks a portion of them. The sample carries 66,000 or so clones, 70% to 80% recorded once. The data were taken from a study of T cell responses to AZD1222 COVID-19 vaccine. Study-wide results and caveats: Clonal diversity was possibly underestimated, and the donors were mostly white British, with more females. Unmutated variant regions are reportedly the target of nearly half of TCRs that are spike-specific. Sampled repertoires all dated from after the peak T cell response. An increase in Spike-specific TCR breadth and depth was observed after two AZD1222 doses.

Germline V gene data show CDR1 as SGHTA and CDR2 as FQGNSA. This CDR3 comprises 18 residues. V lost 1 base and J lost 6, with 22 bases in between. This sequence originates from an adult in good health. V usage is TRBV7-2 and J usage is TRBJ2-1; D might be TRBD1 or TRBD2, each matching 6 bases. This specimen was peripheral blood, taken on day 0 of MenACWY control vaccination. CDR3 bases: TGTGCCAGCAGCTTAGAAACCCCGGGGGCCCCTTTTGGCAATGAGCAGTTCTTC. Translating gives CASSLETPGAPFGNEQFF.